This T cell receptor (beta chain) was captured in a study of blood T cell repertoires in COVID-19. The CDR3 contains 14 residues. J was trimmed by 9 bases and V by 5 bases; bases with no gene match: 7. Germline V gives CDR1 MDHEN, CDR2 SYDVKM. Profiling relied on immunoSEQ multiplex PCR, and the TCRdb table lists in-frame clones only, not all of them. Among about 140,000 clones listed, approximately 84% were seen once. The receptor comes from a human donor in a cohort sampled during active COVID-19. This sequence joins TRBV28 and TRBJ2-1; TRBD2 aligns across 10 bases. Sequenced input: peripheral blood. The CDR3, as DNA: TGTGCCAGCAGTCCACCTAGCGGGAGAGGTGAGCAGTTCTTC. It specifies CASSPPSGRGEQFF.